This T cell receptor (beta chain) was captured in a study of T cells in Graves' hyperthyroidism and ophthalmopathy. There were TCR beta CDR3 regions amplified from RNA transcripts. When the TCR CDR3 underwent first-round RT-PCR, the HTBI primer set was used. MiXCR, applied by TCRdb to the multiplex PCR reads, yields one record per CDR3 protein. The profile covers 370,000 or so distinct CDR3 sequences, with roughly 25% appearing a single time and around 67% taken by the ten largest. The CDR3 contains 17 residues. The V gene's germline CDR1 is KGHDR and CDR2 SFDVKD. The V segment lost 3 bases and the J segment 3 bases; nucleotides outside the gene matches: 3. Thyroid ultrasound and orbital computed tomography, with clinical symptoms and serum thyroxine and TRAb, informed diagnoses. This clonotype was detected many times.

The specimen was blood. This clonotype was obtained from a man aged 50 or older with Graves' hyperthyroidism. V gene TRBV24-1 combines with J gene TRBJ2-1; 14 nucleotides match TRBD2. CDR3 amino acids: CATSDGTSGRVYNEQFF. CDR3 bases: TGTGCCACCAGTGATGGGACTAGCGGGAGAGTCTACAATGAGCAGTTCTTC.